Reported below is one T cell receptor beta chain. This sample was taken from a study of blood T cells in healthy people across ages. Combining a sample-barcoded 5' primer with a J-beta primer mix, a second PCR ran for roughly 7 to 12 cycles. Every sample gave at least 2.5 million paired-end reads containing CDR3. Using its own MiXCR run on the 5' RACE reads, TCRdb lists one record per CDR3 protein. The sample yields approximately 780,000 distinct CDR3 sequences, roughly 24% seen once. The CDR3 covers 16 residues. Germline loops: CDR1 SGHKS, CDR2 YYEKEE (reference sequence). V lost 3 bases, J lost 5 bases, and 7 bases stayed unmatched. This sample also belongs to another study, concerning T cells of mothers and their children.

The sequence was collected from a boy aged 10-17 years in good health. V and J are TRBV5-5 and TRBJ2-4; 11 bases align to TRBD2. Sequenced material: blood. CDR3 bases: TGTGCCAGCAGCTCCTTAGCGGGGGGGCCGCAAAACATTCAGTACTTC. This translates into CASSSLAGGPQNIQYF.